This is a list of T cell receptor beta chains from one sample in a study of blood T cell repertoires in COVID-19. Generated by immunoSEQ multiplex PCR, the TCRdb table keeps only in-frame clones and is missing some. The sample includes about 42,000 clones, approximately 86% of them seen just once. Input material: peripheral blood. Receptors were obtained from a human donor in a cohort sampled during active COVID-19. Each CDR3 is given with its conserved first and last residue. A D gene is named only where the DNA matches it firmly. For some rows the clone size is stated as once, few or many, or as a class when expanded; others skip it.

J gene: TRBJ1-2; D gene: TRBD1; clone size: few; V gene: TRBV5-4; CDR3 DNA: TGTGCCAGCAGCTTGGGAGGGGGCGCTCACTATGGCTACACCTTC; CDR3 protein: CASSLGGGAHYGYTF
J gene: TRBJ1-6; D gene: -; clone size: once; V gene: TRBV6-5; CDR3 DNA: TGTGCCAGCAGGCGGGGGGTAAATTCACCCCTCCACTTT; CDR3 protein: CASRRGVNSPLHF
J gene: TRBJ2-5; D gene: -; clone size: -; V gene: TRBV18; CDR3 DNA: TGTGCCAGCTCACCTTTAAGGATGGGCGGAGGAGAGACCCAGTACTTC; CDR3 protein: CASSPLRMGGGETQYF
J gene: TRBJ2-5; D gene: TRBD2; clone size: -; V gene: TRBV24-1; CDR3 DNA: TGTGCCACCAGTGACTCGGGACTAGCGGGGGGTCGCCAAGAGACCCAGTACTTC; CDR3 protein: CATSDSGLAGGRQETQYF
J gene: TRBJ2-7; D gene: -; clone size: -; V gene: TRBV6-1; CDR3 DNA: TGTGCCAGCAGTGAAAGCAGGTACGAGCAGTACTTC; CDR3 protein: CASSESRYEQYF
J gene: TRBJ1-5; D gene: -; clone size: -; V gene: TRBV6-2/TRBV6-3; CDR3 DNA: TGTGCCAGCAACCCACGGTTCGATCAGCCCCAGCATTTT; CDR3 protein: CASNPRFDQPQHF
J gene: TRBJ1-2; D gene: TRBD1; clone size: few; V gene: TRBV19; CDR3 DNA: TGTGCCAGTAGGAAGGGGACAGGGGTTTATGGCTACACCTTC; CDR3 protein: CASRKGTGVYGYTF
J gene: TRBJ2-3; D gene: TRBD1; clone size: -; V gene: TRBV7-8; CDR3 DNA: TGTGCCAGCAGCCTGCAGGGGACAGGGGGGTTATACGGCACAGATACGCAGTATTTT; CDR3 protein: CASSLQGTGGLYGTDTQYF
J gene: TRBJ2-3; D gene: -; clone size: -; V gene: TRBV7-9; CDR3 DNA: TGTGCCAGCAGCTTAGGGCAGGGAGGTGGCACAGATACGCAGTATTTT; CDR3 protein: CASSLGQGGGTDTQYF
J gene: TRBJ1-2; D gene: -; clone size: -; V gene: TRBV7-9; CDR3 DNA: TGTGCCAGCAGCTTAGGTGCCGTATCGGAGGAGCGCGGCTACACCTTC; CDR3 protein: CASSLGAVSEERGYTF
J gene: TRBJ2-1; D gene: -; clone size: -; V gene: TRBV30; CDR3 DNA: TGTGTCGGACAGAGTTCCTCCTACAATGAGCAGTTCTTC; CDR3 protein: CVGQSSSYNEQFF
J gene: TRBJ2-7; D gene: TRBD1; clone size: -; V gene: TRBV10-3; CDR3 DNA: TGTGCCATCAGTGAGGACAGGGGTAGGTACGAGCAGTACTTC; CDR3 protein: CAISEDRGRYEQYF
J gene: TRBJ2-1; D gene: -; clone size: -; V gene: TRBV6-6; CDR3 DNA: TGTGCCAGCCGACAAGGCCATGAGCAGTTCTTC; CDR3 protein: CASRQGHEQFF
J gene: TRBJ1-2; D gene: -; clone size: -; V gene: TRBV9; CDR3 DNA: TGTGCCAGCAGCGTCGAGATAAACTATGGCTACACCTTC; CDR3 protein: CASSVEINYGYTF
J gene: TRBJ2-1; D gene: -; clone size: -; V gene: TRBV11-2; CDR3 DNA: TGTGCCAGCAGCTTAGGGGCCCAGGATGAGCAGTTCTTC; CDR3 protein: CASSLGAQDEQFF
J gene: TRBJ2-5; D gene: -; clone size: -; V gene: TRBV5-8; CDR3 DNA: TGTGCCAGCAGCTTGTCTTCGGGGGCGGGGGTGAAGACCCAGTACTTC; CDR3 protein: CASSLSSGAGVKTQYF
J gene: TRBJ1-1; D gene: TRBD1; clone size: few; V gene: TRBV6-6; CDR3 DNA: TGTGCCAGCAGTTATCGGACAGGGGGCTGGACTGAAGCTTTCTTT; CDR3 protein: CASSYRTGGWTEAFF
J gene: TRBJ2-2; D gene: TRBD2; clone size: many; V gene: TRBV9; CDR3 DNA: TGTGCCAGCAGCCCGAGAACTAGCGGGGGGCTCGCGAACACCGGGGAGCTGTTTTTT; CDR3 protein: CASSPRTSGGLANTGELFF
J gene: TRBJ1-5; D gene: -; clone size: -; V gene: TRBV5-8; CDR3 DNA: TGTGCCAGCAATCCTCGCCGTAGTCAAGCGGGAAATCAGCCCCAGCATTTT; CDR3 protein: CASNPRRSQAGNQPQHF
J gene: TRBJ1-5; D gene: TRBD1; clone size: -; V gene: TRBV19; CDR3 DNA: TGTGCCAGTAGTTCAACACAGGGGGCCCTCGTCAATCAGCCCCAGCATTTT; CDR3 protein: CASSSTQGALVNQPQHF
J gene: TRBJ1-2; D gene: -; clone size: -; V gene: TRBV27; CDR3 DNA: TGTGCCAGCAGTTTGAGCGTGAACTATGGCTACACCTTC; CDR3 protein: CASSLSVNYGYTF
J gene: TRBJ1-4; D gene: TRBD1; clone size: -; V gene: TRBV2; CDR3 DNA: TGTGCCAGCAGCCCGACAGGGTTTCAGGAAAAACTGTTTTTT; CDR3 protein: CASSPTGFQEKLFF
J gene: TRBJ1-5; D gene: -; clone size: once; V gene: TRBV5-1; CDR3 DNA: TGCGCCAGCAGCCCGGACAGCCCCAATCAGCCCCAGCATTTT; CDR3 protein: CASSPDSPNQPQHF
J gene: TRBJ2-7; D gene: TRBD2; clone size: -; V gene: TRBV6-5; CDR3 DNA: TGTGCCAGCAGTTTGACTAGCGGGGGGCCTTACGAGCAGTACTTC; CDR3 protein: CASSLTSGGPYEQYF
J gene: TRBJ1-1; D gene: -; clone size: -; V gene: TRBV3-1/TRBV3-2; CDR3 DNA: TGTGCCAGCAGCCTTTACAGCGGGACTGAAGCTTTCTTT; CDR3 protein: CASSLYSGTEAFF
J gene: TRBJ2-1; D gene: TRBD1; clone size: once; V gene: TRBV5-1; CDR3 DNA: TGCGCCAGCAGCCCGGACAGGAATGGGCATGAGCAGTTCTTC; CDR3 protein: CASSPDRNGHEQFF
J gene: TRBJ1-1; D gene: TRBD1; clone size: -; V gene: TRBV7-2; CDR3 DNA: TGTGCCAGCAGCTTCAACTACAGGGGGACCACTGAAGCTTTCTTT; CDR3 protein: CASSFNYRGTTEAFF
J gene: TRBJ1-5; D gene: -; clone size: -; V gene: TRBV2; CDR3 DNA: TGTGCCAGCAGCGCCAGGGATGGCGCCTATCAGCCCCAGCATTTT; CDR3 protein: CASSARDGAYQPQHF
J gene: TRBJ2-3; D gene: TRBD2; clone size: -; V gene: TRBV3-1/TRBV3-2; CDR3 DNA: TGTGCCAGCAGTCGAACAGCGGGGGGGCTCACAGATACGCAGTATTTT; CDR3 protein: CASSRTAGGLTDTQYF
J gene: TRBJ2-7; D gene: -; clone size: -; V gene: TRBV7-2; CDR3 DNA: TGTGCCAGCAGCAAGGGGGTCGAGCAGTACTTC; CDR3 protein: CASSKGVEQYF
J gene: TRBJ2-7; D gene: -; clone size: -; V gene: TRBV11-2; CDR3 DNA: TGTGCCAGCAGCTTACAAGTTGGCGGGACCTCCTACGAGCAGTACTTC; CDR3 protein: CASSLQVGGTSYEQYF
J gene: TRBJ2-6; D gene: -; clone size: -; V gene: TRBV5-4; CDR3 DNA: TGTGCCAGCAGCCCTACAGGAAACTCTGGGGCCAACGTCCTGACTTTC; CDR3 protein: CASSPTGNSGANVLTF
J gene: TRBJ1-1; D gene: TRBD1; clone size: -; V gene: TRBV15; CDR3 DNA: TGTGCCACCAGCAGAGATCGCCAGGGGGCGAACACTGAAGCTTTCTTT; CDR3 protein: CATSRDRQGANTEAFF
J gene: TRBJ2-7; D gene: TRBD1; clone size: once; V gene: TRBV2; CDR3 DNA: TGTGCCAGCAGTGGGGGACAGGGGCTACCCTACGAGCAGTACTTC; CDR3 protein: CASSGGQGLPYEQYF
J gene: TRBJ2-3; D gene: TRBD2; clone size: -; V gene: TRBV2; CDR3 DNA: TGTGCCAGCAGTGAAGCTACTAGCGCAGATACGCAGTATTTT; CDR3 protein: CASSEATSADTQYF
J gene: TRBJ2-3; D gene: TRBD2; clone size: -; V gene: TRBV6-2/TRBV6-3; CDR3 DNA: TGTGCCAGCAGCCAGGGGACTAGCGGGTCCCCCGGGGATACGCAGTATTTT; CDR3 protein: CASSQGTSGSPGDTQYF
J gene: TRBJ1-2; D gene: TRBD1; clone size: -; V gene: TRBV5-1; CDR3 DNA: TGCGCCAGCAGCCACCCGGACAGGCCCTATGGCTACACCTTC; CDR3 protein: CASSHPDRPYGYTF
J gene: TRBJ2-7; D gene: -; clone size: few; V gene: TRBV7-2; CDR3 DNA: TGTGCCAGCAGCCTCTCCTACGAGCAGTACTTC; CDR3 protein: CASSLSYEQYF
J gene: TRBJ1-2; D gene: -; clone size: -; V gene: TRBV12-3/TRBV12-4; CDR3 DNA: TGTGCCAGCAGGAAACAGGGAAGCTATGGCTACACCTTC; CDR3 protein: CASRKQGSYGYTF
J gene: TRBJ2-7; D gene: TRBD1; clone size: -; V gene: TRBV5-1; CDR3 DNA: TGCGCCAGCAGCTTGGAACCGGGACAGGGGGGCGAGCAGTACTTC; CDR3 protein: CASSLEPGQGGEQYF
J gene: TRBJ2-3; D gene: TRBD2; clone size: -; V gene: TRBV27; CDR3 DNA: TGTGCCAGCAGCCCCCCAGCGGGGGGGCTTGGAGATACGCAGTATTTT; CDR3 protein: CASSPPAGGLGDTQYF
J gene: TRBJ1-4; D gene: TRBD1; clone size: -; V gene: TRBV11-3; CDR3 DNA: TGTGCCAGCAGCTTAGGCGTCCGGGACAGAGGTGAAAAACTGTTTTTT; CDR3 protein: CASSLGVRDRGEKLFF
J gene: TRBJ2-1; D gene: -; clone size: once; V gene: TRBV19; CDR3 DNA: TGTGCCAGTAGTATAGATCCGGGGAATGAGCAGTTCTTC; CDR3 protein: CASSIDPGNEQFF
J gene: TRBJ2-7; D gene: -; clone size: few; V gene: TRBV4-1; CDR3 DNA: TGCGCCAGCAGCCATGCGCTTCGGGGGAACTACGAGCAGTACTTC; CDR3 protein: CASSHALRGNYEQYF
J gene: TRBJ1-5; D gene: -; clone size: few; V gene: TRBV2; CDR3 DNA: TGTGCCAGTCGCGAGGGCAGTCTCAATCAGCCCCAGCATTTT; CDR3 protein: CASREGSLNQPQHF
J gene: TRBJ2-5; D gene: -; clone size: -; V gene: TRBV7-9; CDR3 DNA: TGTGCCAGCAGCTTAGTCGGCAGGGAAGAGACCCAGTACTTC; CDR3 protein: CASSLVGREETQYF
J gene: TRBJ1-2; D gene: -; clone size: -; V gene: TRBV19; CDR3 DNA: TGTGCCAGTAGTATAAAGTGGCCAGGGCGGTTGGATGGCTACACCTTC; CDR3 protein: CASSIKWPGRLDGYTF
J gene: TRBJ1-2; D gene: -; clone size: -; V gene: TRBV5-4; CDR3 DNA: TGTGCCAGCAGCGGAGGTTGGCAGGGGAACTATGGCTACACCTTC; CDR3 protein: CASSGGWQGNYGYTF
J gene: TRBJ2-5; D gene: -; clone size: -; V gene: TRBV11-2; CDR3 DNA: TGTGCCAGCAGCCCTCCCCAGGGGACCCAGTACTTC; CDR3 protein: CASSPPQGTQYF
J gene: TRBJ2-5; D gene: TRBD2; clone size: -; V gene: TRBV4-2; CDR3 DNA: TGTGCCAGCAGCCAAGATCTGGGGGGGCAAGAGACCCAGTACTTC; CDR3 protein: CASSQDLGGQETQYF
J gene: TRBJ2-2; D gene: TRBD2; clone size: -; V gene: TRBV19; CDR3 DNA: TGTGCCAGTAGTATTGGTAGGGCGGGGGTTTCCACCGGGGAGCTGTTTTTT; CDR3 protein: CASSIGRAGVSTGELFF
J gene: TRBJ2-5; D gene: -; clone size: -; V gene: TRBV4-1; CDR3 DNA: TGCGCCAGCAGCCATTCGAGGCAGCCACACCAAGAGACCCAGTACTTC; CDR3 protein: CASSHSRQPHQETQYF
J gene: TRBJ2-7; D gene: TRBD2; clone size: -; V gene: TRBV5-1; CDR3 DNA: TGCGCCAGCAGCTTTTTTGCGGGGGGTACGTGGGAGTCCTACGAGCAGTACTTC; CDR3 protein: CASSFFAGGTWESYEQYF
J gene: TRBJ2-1; D gene: TRBD2; clone size: -; V gene: TRBV7-2; CDR3 DNA: TGTGCCAGCAGCTCCGGGGGGGCCTTCTACAATGAGCAGTTCTTC; CDR3 protein: CASSSGGAFYNEQFF
J gene: TRBJ2-1; D gene: TRBD2; clone size: -; V gene: TRBV5-8; CDR3 DNA: TGTGCCAGCAGCCAGGGACTAGCGGGGGGGCCCAATGAGCAGTTCTTC; CDR3 protein: CASSQGLAGGPNEQFF
J gene: TRBJ1-2; D gene: TRBD1; clone size: -; V gene: TRBV5-5; CDR3 DNA: TGTGCCAGCAGCTTAGACACCGGGACAGGGATCTATGGCTACACCTTC; CDR3 protein: CASSLDTGTGIYGYTF
J gene: TRBJ1-1; D gene: -; clone size: -; V gene: TRBV18; CDR3 DNA: TGTGCCAGCTCTTCACCTAACAGGGCGTTGAACACTGAAGCTTTCTTT; CDR3 protein: CASSSPNRALNTEAFF
J gene: TRBJ2-3; D gene: TRBD2; clone size: -; V gene: TRBV5-1; CDR3 DNA: TGCGCCAGCAGCCCGGGGACTAGCCTAAATACGCAGTATTTT; CDR3 protein: CASSPGTSLNTQYF